This TCR beta chain was obtained from a study of T-cell reconstitution after alpha-beta-depleted transplantation in children (dated by TCRdb to about 2016). About the study as a whole: Using TCR repertoire profiling, the study followed T-cell immune reconstitution in a quantitative way in children after TCRalphabeta/CD19-depleted allogeneic hematopoietic cell transplantation.

Library generation was performed with PCR. Sequencing relied on an Illumina HiSeq 2500. TCR library preparation used molecular barcoding, with unique molecular identifiers applied to normalize quantification of the TCRbeta repertoire. TCRdb's own reprocessing of the public reads used fastp at Q25 and MiXCR and kept productive beta chains. Rows merge per CDR3 protein into single entries with the most common DNA and genes. The sample table holds over 200,000 distinct CDR3 sequences, of which approximately 9.5% were seen once. Of the sample, roughly 6.2% falls within the top ten clones. CDR1 and CDR2 were assigned from the germline V gene as SGHTA and FQGNSA. The V and J ends are trimmed by 5 bases and 1 base, leaving 14 bases between them. From the cysteine through the phenylalanine, the CDR3 covers 15 amino acids. CDR3 DNA is the only sequence kept; it has 45 bases, read in frame from the first base.

This clonotype was observed at least ten times. This clone's antigen is unknown. No qualities accompany the bases; no much larger clone lies one base away. The origin of this receptor is a human donor who donated a stem cell graft to a child with acute lymphoblastic leukemia. The chain links TRBV7-2 with TRBJ2-5; the D region is possibly TRBD1 or TRBD2, each matching across 6 bases. This specimen consisted of PBMCs from the stem cell graft donor, obtained from the stem cell graft. The bases read TGTGCCAGCAGCACATCGGGGGCTCCCCAAGAGACCCAGTACTTC. Protein translation: CASSTSGAPQETQYF.